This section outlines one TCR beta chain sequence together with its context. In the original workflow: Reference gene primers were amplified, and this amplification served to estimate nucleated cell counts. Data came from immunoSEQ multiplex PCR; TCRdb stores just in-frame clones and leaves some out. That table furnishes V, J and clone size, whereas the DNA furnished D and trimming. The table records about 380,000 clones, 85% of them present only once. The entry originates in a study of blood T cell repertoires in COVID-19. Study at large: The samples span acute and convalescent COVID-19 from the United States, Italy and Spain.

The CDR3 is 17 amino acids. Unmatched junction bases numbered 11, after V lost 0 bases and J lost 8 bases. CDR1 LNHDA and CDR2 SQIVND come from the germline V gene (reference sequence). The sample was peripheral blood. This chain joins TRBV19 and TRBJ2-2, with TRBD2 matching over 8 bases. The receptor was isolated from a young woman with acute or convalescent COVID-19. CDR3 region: CASSIDQGLGAWGELFF. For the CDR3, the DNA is TGTGCCAGTAGTATAGATCAGGGACTAGGGGCCTGGGGGGAGCTGTTTTTT.